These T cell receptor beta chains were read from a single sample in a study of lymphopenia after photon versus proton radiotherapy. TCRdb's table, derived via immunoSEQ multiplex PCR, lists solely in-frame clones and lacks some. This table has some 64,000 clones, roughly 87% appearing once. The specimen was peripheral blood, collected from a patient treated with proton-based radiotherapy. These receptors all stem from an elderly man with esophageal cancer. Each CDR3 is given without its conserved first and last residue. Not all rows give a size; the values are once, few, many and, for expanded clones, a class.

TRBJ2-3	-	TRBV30	AWSLRERDTQY
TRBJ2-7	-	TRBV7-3	ASSFGTGYEQY
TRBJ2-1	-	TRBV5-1	ASSFTPYGGRGNEQF
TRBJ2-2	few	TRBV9	ASSAQGLAATGELF
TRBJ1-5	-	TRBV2	ASSAGGYSNQPQH
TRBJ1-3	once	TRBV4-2	ASSQVRGNSGNTIY
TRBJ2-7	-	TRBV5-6	ASSPLGESSYEQY
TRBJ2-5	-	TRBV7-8	ASSFFSVSETQY
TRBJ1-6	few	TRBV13	ASSADRGALH
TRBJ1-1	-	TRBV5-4	ASSWGRGARTEAF
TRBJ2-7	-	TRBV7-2	ASSLAGGLEQY
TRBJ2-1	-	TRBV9	ASSVGLAGPAWVNEQF
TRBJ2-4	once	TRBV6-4	ASRGQGLAKNIQY
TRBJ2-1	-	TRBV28	ASRPGSMGLAGGKQF
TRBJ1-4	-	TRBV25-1	ASRGNLGEKLF
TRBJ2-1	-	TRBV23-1	ASSQSNGSSYNEQF
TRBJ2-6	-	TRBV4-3	ASSQDPGTGANVLT
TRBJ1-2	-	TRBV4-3	ASSHGRDGYT
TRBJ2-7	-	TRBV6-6	ASSSTGDNYEQY
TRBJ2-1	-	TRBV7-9	ASSLFPGRDEQF
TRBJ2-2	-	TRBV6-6	ASRADSYTGELF
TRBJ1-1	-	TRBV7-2	ASSLVPGYSEAF
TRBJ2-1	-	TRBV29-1	SVVPGTGSTYNEQF
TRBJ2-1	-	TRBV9	ASSVLAETYNEQF
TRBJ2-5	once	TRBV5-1	ASSLGVAGGTTQETQY
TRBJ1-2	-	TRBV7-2	ASRTTGNYGYT
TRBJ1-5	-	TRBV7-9	ASSWGGQPQH
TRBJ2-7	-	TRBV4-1	ASSDHLDRGTYEQY
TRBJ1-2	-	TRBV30	AWSTAGFYGYT
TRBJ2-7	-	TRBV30	AWREGYSYEQY
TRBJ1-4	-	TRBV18	ASSPVTPDDPGANEKLF
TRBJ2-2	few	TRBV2	ASTRLAGGNTGELF
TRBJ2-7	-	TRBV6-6	ASSYPGQGVYEQY
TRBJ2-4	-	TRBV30	AWSVQGGSTKNIQY
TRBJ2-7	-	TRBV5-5	ASSLARGHSYEQY
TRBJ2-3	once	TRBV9	ASSVGVGPTDTQY
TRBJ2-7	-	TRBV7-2	ASSLAHSSYEQY
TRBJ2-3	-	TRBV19	ASSIWLADTQY
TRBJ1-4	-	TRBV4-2	ASSLSGGQKKLF
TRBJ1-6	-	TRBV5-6	ASTPRQASGNSPLH
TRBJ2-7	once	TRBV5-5	ASSHQGTYEQY